Listed below are T cell receptor beta chains from one sample, sequenced in a study of blood T cell repertoires in COVID-19. Sequenced by immunoSEQ multiplex PCR; TCRdb stores in-frame clones only, minus some. The sample carries about 110,000 clones, about four fifths recorded once. The source material was peripheral blood. These receptors all come from a woman aged 65 to 85 with acute or convalescent COVID-19. Each CDR3 is given with its conserved first and last residue. The order of the fields is J gene, clone size, V gene, D gene, CDR3 DNA, CDR3 protein. A D gene is named only where the DNA matches it firmly. Size values are once, few and many counts, or a class for expanded clones, and some rows have none.

J: TRBJ1-1
size: NA
V: TRBV7-2
D: TRBD1
DNA: TGTGCCAGCAGCAACTGGGACAGACACACTGAAGCTTTCTTT
CDR3: CASSNWDRHTEAFF

J: TRBJ1-2
size: NA
V: TRBV3-1/TRBV3-2
D: NA
DNA: TGTGCCAGCAGCCGGGAGCACCTCTATGGCTACACCTTC
CDR3: CASSREHLYGYTF

J: TRBJ2-6
size: NA
V: TRBV10-3
D: NA
DNA: TGTGCCAACCGGGAGACAGTGGCCAACGTCCTGACTTTC
CDR3: CANRETVANVLTF

J: TRBJ2-2
size: many
V: TRBV2
D: TRBD1
DNA: TGTGCCAGCAGGGGGGACAGCTACACCGGGGAGCTGTTTTTT
CDR3: CASRGDSYTGELFF

J: TRBJ1-6
size: NA
V: TRBV6-5
D: NA
DNA: TGTGCCAGCAGACAAACAGGAGACTATTCACCCCTCCACTTT
CDR3: CASRQTGDYSPLHF

J: TRBJ1-6
size: NA
V: TRBV19
D: TRBD1
DNA: TGTGCCAGTAGTGACAGGGGCCGATCACCCCTCCACTTT
CDR3: CASSDRGRSPLHF

J: TRBJ1-3
size: NA
V: TRBV28
D: NA
DNA: TGTGCCAGCAGTAAATCAGGGTTGGGGTTTGGTGGAAACACCATATATTTT
CDR3: CASSKSGLGFGGNTIYF

J: TRBJ2-3
size: NA
V: TRBV9
D: NA
DNA: TGTGCCAGCAGCGTAGATCTCCCAGATACGCAGTATTTT
CDR3: CASSVDLPDTQYF

J: TRBJ1-1
size: NA
V: TRBV4-1
D: TRBD1
DNA: TGCGCCAGCAGCCAACGCGGACGATCCCAGGGGGCGAACACTGAAGCTTTCTTT
CDR3: CASSQRGRSQGANTEAFF

J: TRBJ1-2
size: NA
V: TRBV7-2
D: TRBD1
DNA: TGTGCCAGCAGCTTCTCCGACAGGGTTGGTGGCTACACCTTC
CDR3: CASSFSDRVGGYTF

J: TRBJ1-2
size: NA
V: TRBV10-3
D: NA
DNA: TGTGCCATCAGTGCCTCGACAGGTCGAGACTATGGCTACACCTTC
CDR3: CAISASTGRDYGYTF

J: TRBJ2-2
size: NA
V: TRBV19
D: TRBD2
DNA: TGTGCCAGTAGTATATGGGAGGGTATGGGCACCGGGGAGCTGTTTTTT
CDR3: CASSIWEGMGTGELFF

J: TRBJ2-3
size: NA
V: TRBV28
D: TRBD2
DNA: TGTGCCAGCAGTTCTAGCGGGAGCTCAGATACGCAGTATTTT
CDR3: CASSSSGSSDTQYF

J: TRBJ2-5
size: NA
V: TRBV2
D: NA
DNA: TGTGCCACCCCTGGACTAGGGGGAAAGACCCAGTACTTC
CDR3: CATPGLGGKTQYF

J: TRBJ1-5
size: once
V: TRBV24-1
D: TRBD1
DNA: TGTGCCACCAGTGAGGCGGGACAGGGGGGACATCAGCCCCAGCATTTT
CDR3: CATSEAGQGGHQPQHF

J: TRBJ2-5
size: NA
V: TRBV11-2
D: NA
DNA: TGTGCCAGCAGCGCATCAGGATGGGGCGAGGAGACCCAGTACTTC
CDR3: CASSASGWGEETQYF

J: TRBJ1-4
size: NA
V: TRBV19
D: NA
DNA: TGTGCCAGTACCGGGGGTTCGCCCTTTGAAAAACTGTTTTTT
CDR3: CASTGGSPFEKLFF

J: TRBJ1-1
size: NA
V: TRBV19
D: NA
DNA: TGTGCCAGTAGTGAGGGAGTATCGGCTTTCTTT
CDR3: CASSEGVSAFF

J: TRBJ1-2
size: NA
V: TRBV19
D: NA
DNA: TGTGCCAGTCGGCCGGGACAAGCGGCATATGGCTACACCTTC
CDR3: CASRPGQAAYGYTF

J: TRBJ2-1
size: NA
V: TRBV7-6
D: TRBD1
DNA: TGTGCCAGCAGCCCCGGGACAGGTAGCGATGAGCAGTTCTTC
CDR3: CASSPGTGSDEQFF

J: TRBJ1-4
size: NA
V: TRBV5-1
D: NA
DNA: TGCGCCAGCAGCTTGCAGTCCAAGAATGAAAAACTGTTTTTT
CDR3: CASSLQSKNEKLFF

J: TRBJ2-7
size: NA
V: TRBV19
D: TRBD2
DNA: TGTGCCAGTAGGGGACTAGCGGGAGGAACCTACGAGCAGTACTTC
CDR3: CASRGLAGGTYEQYF

J: TRBJ2-5
size: NA
V: TRBV19
D: TRBD2
DNA: TGTGCCAGTAGTAAACTAGCGGGGAGGCAAGAGACCCAGTACTTC
CDR3: CASSKLAGRQETQYF

J: TRBJ2-7
size: NA
V: TRBV25-1
D: TRBD2
DNA: TGTGCCAGCAGTGACCATTCGGGGGGAGCCTACGAGCAGTACTTC
CDR3: CASSDHSGGAYEQYF

J: TRBJ2-1
size: once
V: TRBV28
D: NA
DNA: TGTGCCAGCACCACTTTCACCCTAACTAGTCCCTTTCAGTTCTTC
CDR3: CASTTFTLTSPFQFF

J: TRBJ2-7
size: NA
V: TRBV7-3
D: TRBD2
DNA: TGTGCCAGCAGCTTATCAAGCGGGAGGGCCACGGAGCAGTACTTC
CDR3: CASSLSSGRATEQYF

J: TRBJ1-3
size: NA
V: TRBV28
D: NA
DNA: TGTGCCAGCAGTTTCAGCTCTGGAAACACCATATATTTT
CDR3: CASSFSSGNTIYF

J: TRBJ1-1
size: NA
V: TRBV29-1
D: TRBD1
DNA: TGCAGCGCGGAGACAGGGGTAGGAACTGAAGCTTTCTTT
CDR3: CSAETGVGTEAFF

J: TRBJ1-2
size: NA
V: TRBV4-2
D: NA
DNA: TGTGCCAGCAGCCAAGAACTTCAGGGAAACTATGGCTACACCTTC
CDR3: CASSQELQGNYGYTF

J: TRBJ1-2
size: NA
V: TRBV12-3/TRBV12-4
D: NA
DNA: TGTGCCAGCAGTCGAGCCCCCAATGGCTACACCTTC
CDR3: CASSRAPNGYTF

J: TRBJ2-5
size: NA
V: TRBV4-1
D: NA
DNA: TGCGCCAGCAGCCAAGATCCCGCGCGGGTGACCCAGTACTTC
CDR3: CASSQDPARVTQYF

J: TRBJ1-4
size: NA
V: TRBV5-1
D: NA
DNA: TGCGCCACCGCCCCGGACAGTTCAACTAATGAAAAACTGTTTTTT
CDR3: CATAPDSSTNEKLFF

J: TRBJ1-3
size: few
V: TRBV20-1
D: TRBD1
DNA: TGCAGTGCTAGTATCGGAGGGGGCAACACCATATATTTT
CDR3: CSASIGGGNTIYF

J: TRBJ1-2
size: NA
V: TRBV7-9
D: NA
DNA: TGTGCCAGCAGCTTAGAAGCGGATGGCTACACCTTC
CDR3: CASSLEADGYTF

J: TRBJ1-3
size: NA
V: TRBV7-2
D: NA
DNA: TGTGCCAGCAGCTTTTGGGGGGGCTCTGGAAACACCATATATTTT
CDR3: CASSFWGGSGNTIYF

J: TRBJ2-5
size: NA
V: TRBV10-3
D: TRBD2
DNA: TGTGCCATCAGGTCTAGCGGGGTTCAAGAGACCCAGTACTTC
CDR3: CAIRSSGVQETQYF

J: TRBJ1-2
size: NA
V: TRBV6-5
D: TRBD1
DNA: TGTGCCAGCAGTCCCGACAGGGCTGTAAACTATGGCTACACCTTC
CDR3: CASSPDRAVNYGYTF

J: TRBJ1-2
size: NA
V: TRBV9
D: TRBD1
DNA: TGTGCCAGCAGCGGTGATTGGACAGGGCGCGGCTACACCTTC
CDR3: CASSGDWTGRGYTF

J: TRBJ1-6
size: NA
V: TRBV4-1
D: TRBD1
DNA: TGCGCCAGCAGCCAAGTTCCGGGACAGTCTTATTCACCCCTCCACTTT
CDR3: CASSQVPGQSYSPLHF

J: TRBJ2-3
size: NA
V: TRBV9
D: TRBD1
DNA: TGTGCCAGCAGCGCCGACAGGGGTGGGAGCACAGATACGCAGTATTTT
CDR3: CASSADRGGSTDTQYF

J: TRBJ1-2
size: NA
V: TRBV5-1
D: NA
DNA: TGCGCCAGCAGCCCGACCGACAGACACTATGGCTACACCTTC
CDR3: CASSPTDRHYGYTF

J: TRBJ1-4
size: NA
V: TRBV15
D: NA
DNA: TGTGCCACCAGCAGAGTGCCGCCGGGAGCGAATAATGAAAAACTGTTTTTT
CDR3: CATSRVPPGANNEKLFF

J: TRBJ1-1
size: NA
V: TRBV10-3
D: NA
DNA: TGTGCCATGGACAACGGTGGCGCTGAAGCTTTCTTT
CDR3: CAMDNGGAEAFF

J: TRBJ2-2
size: NA
V: TRBV9
D: NA
DNA: TGTGCCAGCAGCGTAGGAGGAGGGTTGGGGACCGGGGAGCTGTTTTTT
CDR3: CASSVGGGLGTGELFF

J: TRBJ1-5
size: NA
V: TRBV19
D: NA
DNA: TGTGCCAGTAGTATAATCCCACAGCCCCAGCATTTT
CDR3: CASSIIPQPQHF

J: TRBJ2-1
size: NA
V: TRBV11-2
D: NA
DNA: TGTGCCAGCAGCTTAGATGACTTGTCCCCCACTAGGATAAATGAGCAGTTCTTC
CDR3: CASSLDDLSPTRINEQFF

J: TRBJ1-1
size: NA
V: TRBV5-6
D: NA
DNA: TGTGCCAGCAGCCCGGGGATATCGTCTGAAGCTTTCTTT
CDR3: CASSPGISSEAFF

J: TRBJ1-1
size: NA
V: TRBV7-9
D: NA
DNA: TGTGCCAGCAGCCGGTTGGCGGGGGGGGCTGATTCGGGCACTGAAGCTTTCTTT
CDR3: CASSRLAGGADSGTEAFF

J: TRBJ1-5
size: NA
V: TRBV19
D: NA
DNA: TGTGCCAGTAGTACGATCATAGCCGCGCGAGGAAATCAGCCCCAGCATTTT
CDR3: CASSTIIAARGNQPQHF

J: TRBJ2-1
size: NA
V: TRBV7-9
D: TRBD2
DNA: TGTGCCAGCAGCACGGTAGCGGGAGGGCCCTGGAATGAGCAGTTCTTC
CDR3: CASSTVAGGPWNEQFF

J: TRBJ2-1
size: NA
V: TRBV24-1
D: TRBD2
DNA: TGTGCCACCAGTGCCGTGGCGGGAGCGGCCTACAATGAGCAGTTCTTC
CDR3: CATSAVAGAAYNEQFF

J: TRBJ2-5
size: NA
V: TRBV10-1
D: NA
DNA: TGCGCCAGCAGTGAGGGGTTGGCGGCCCAGTACTTC
CDR3: CASSEGLAAQYF

J: TRBJ2-2
size: NA
V: TRBV27
D: NA
DNA: TGTGCCAGCAGTTCCGGAGGGCGAGCCACCGGGGAGCTGTTTTTT
CDR3: CASSSGGRATGELFF